This entry is about one T cell receptor (beta chain). Its matching antigen is unknown. PCR employed 60 Vbeta and 13 Jbeta primers. Sequencing used immunoSEQ multiplex PCR; TCRdb keeps in-frame clones, though not all of them. This table has 75,000 to 100,000 clones, 65% to 85% appearing once. CDR1 MGHDK and CDR2 SYGVNS come from the germline V gene. The CDR3 totals 13 residues. V was clipped by 3 bases and J by 8 bases, with 11 bases between them. The data were obtained in a study of cytomegalovirus exposure and HLA in healthy donors. Findings and limits, study-wide: A later examination showed that TCR association rates differed by HLA locus, with DRB1 most and HLA-C fewest. It was shown in a later analysis that HLA-associated TCR beta chains were more clonally expanded than other, equally common chains. Listed as cytomegalovirus-associated were 170 or so TCR beta chains. About 87% or about 30% of the time was how often most TCR beta V segments were productive, according to an earlier analysis.

This rearrangement joins TRBV25-1 to TRBJ2-4, with a weak D call TRBD2 (5 bases). The material sequenced was PBMCs. This clonotype was obtained from a female donor in good health and CMV-seropositive. CDR3 in amino acids: CASSDGVGDIQYF. CDR3 nucleotides: TGTGCCAGCAGTGATGGGGTCGGGGACATTCAGTACTTC.